These 22 T cell receptor beta chains were all obtained from the same sample, sequenced in a study of shared clonotypes between healthy human individuals. This table comes from immunoSEQ multiplex PCR, and its TCRdb copy is limited to in-frame clones, with some not included. The sample includes over a million clones, 70% to 80% of them seen just once. Sequences were obtained from memory CD4+ T cells from PBMCs. The subset denotes: CD45RA-negative fraction. These receptors were taken from a man aged 18 to 30 in good health. Some clones in this sample may be carry-over from other donors' samples.

The V gene is TRBV5-1, the J gene TRBJ2-1; D not certain. CDR1 and CDR2 (germline): SGHRS, YFSETQ. The ends were cut back, 1 base at V and 12 bases at J, with 8 bases in the middle. The CDR3 spans 11 residues. This CDR3 reads CASSLMLLQFF. In nucleotides, the CDR3 is TGCGCCAGCAGCTTGATGTTGTTGCAGTTCTTC. Drawing the rest from reference TRBV5-1 and TRBJ2-1, the complete variable domain is KAGVTQTPRYLIKTRGQQVTLSCSPISGHRSVSWYQQTPGQGLQFLFEYFSETQRNKGNFPGRFSGRQFSNSRSEMNVSTLELGDSALYLCASSLMLLQFFGPGTRLTVL.

The chain uses TRBV19 and TRBJ2-5; D gene uncertain. Germline V gene lookup returns CDR1 LNHDA and CDR2 SQIVND (reference sequence). This CDR3 contains 13 residues. The V gene lost 7 bases and the J gene lost 5 bases, with 14 bases spanning the gap. CDR3 in DNA: TGTGCCAGTAAGACGGCTGCCCTGGAGACCCAGTACTTC. Its protein product is CASKTAALETQYF. Using reference TRBV19 and TRBJ2-5 for the parts outside the CDR3, the full variable domain is DGGITQSPKYLFRKEGQNVTLSCEQNLNHDAMYWYRQDPGQGLRLIYYSQIVNDFQKGDIAEGYSVSREKKESFPLTVTSAQKNPTAFYLCASKTAALETQYFGPGTRLLVL.

This chain joins TRBV9 and TRBJ2-5; perhaps TRBD1 as D (5 bases). Trimming left V 0 bases short and J 5 bases short, with 8 bases between. CDR1 and CDR2 (germline): SGDLS, YYNGEE. CDR3 length: 13 amino acids. The CDR3 loop reads CASSVDWGETQYF. The CDR3 DNA sequence: TGTGCCAGCAGCGTAGATTGGGGCGAGACCCAGTACTTC.

The CDR3 DNA reads TGCGCCAGCAGCCTTGTCGAGTATGGTACGCAGTATTTT. It yields the protein CASSLVEYGTQYF. The V gene is TRBV4-1, the J gene TRBJ2-3; no definite D call. Germline CDR1 MGHRA, CDR2 YSYEKL. This CDR3 has 13 amino acids. V lost 4 bases and J lost 8, with 13 bases in between.

This clone has a handful of counts. A read error may explain this, as a much larger clone is one base away. V gene TRBV13 combines with J gene TRBJ2-5; no clear D gene. The CDR3 totals 11 residues. V dropped 1 base and J dropped 3 bases, with 0 bases sitting between them. Germline V lookup: CDR1 PRHDT, CDR2 FYEKMQ (reference sequence). The CDR3 DNA reads as TGTGCCAGCAGCTTAGAAGAGACCCAGTACTTC. Translation: CASSLEETQYF. Together with reference TRBV13 and TRBJ2-5, the CDR3 gives the full variable domain: AAGVIQSPRHLIKEKRETATLKCYPIPRHDTVYWYQQGPGQDPQFLISFYEKMQSDKGSIPDRFSAQQFSDYHSELNMSSLELGDSALYFCASSLEETQYFGPGTRLLVL.

V usage is TRBV30 and J usage is TRBJ1-1, with a tentative D call TRBD1 (5 bases). The CDR3 is made up of 11 amino acids. Trimming took 5 bases from V and 6 from J, leaving 10 bases between them. Germline V lookup: CDR1 GTSNPN, CDR2 SVGIG (reference sequence). This CDR3 reads CAWGRGAEAFF. DNA for the CDR3: TGTGCCTGGGGTAGGGGAGCTGAAGCTTTCTTT.

The V call is TRBV4-1, the J call TRBJ1-4, with 8 bases that match TRBD1. Germline CDR1 and CDR2: MGHRA and YSYEKL. The CDR3 consists of 17 residues. V was pared by 6 bases and J by 7 bases, with 16 bases of the junction left unmatched. The CDR3: CASSRSVLRGLFEKLFF. As DNA, the CDR3 is TGCGCCAGCAGTCGAAGTGTCCTCAGGGGGCTTTTTGAAAAACTGTTTTTT.

This clone is medium-sized. The rearrangement uses TRBV7-8 and TRBJ1-1; D is undetermined. Germline V gene data show CDR1 as SGHVS and CDR2 as FQNEAQ. V lost 5 bases, J lost 1 base, and 14 bases lay in between. This CDR3 region has 15 residues. The CDR3: CASSHRTNRNTEAFF. The CDR3 region has the DNA TGTGCCAGCAGCCACCGCACAAACCGGAACACTGAAGCTTTCTTT.

V and J are TRBV7-3 and TRBJ2-2; TRBD2 might be the D (5 bases). V dropped 4 bases and J dropped 0 bases, with 21 bases sitting between them. The CDR3 has 19 residues. Germline CDR1 is SGHTA and CDR2 is FQGTGA. CDR3 bases: TGTGCCAGCAGCTCCCCGGGTTGGAGGAGCGGAGCGAACACCGGGGAGCTGTTTTTT. Protein product: CASSSPGWRSGANTGELFF.

The J gene is TRBJ1-5, the V gene TRBV7-9; 9 nucleotides align to TRBD1. This CDR3 is 14 amino acids long. The V and J ends lost 5 bases and 6 bases, in that order; junction bases with no gene match: 5. CDR1 and CDR2 from the germline V gene are SEHNR and FQNEAQ (reference sequence). This CDR3 is CASSKGQGLQPQHF. The CDR3 DNA reads as TGTGCCAGCAGCAAGGGACAGGGTCTTCAGCCCCAGCATTTT.

The rearrangement links TRBV11-3 to TRBJ2-1; D is ambiguous. Germline V gives CDR1 SGHNT, CDR2 YENEEA. The ends were cut back, 8 bases at V and 4 bases at J, with 12 bases in the middle. This CDR3 has 13 residues. CDR3 DNA: TGTGCCAGCGCGGTTGGCCGATACAATGAGCAGTTCTTC. It codes for CASAVGRYNEQFF. Using reference TRBV11-3 and TRBJ2-1 for the parts outside the CDR3, the full variable domain is EAGVVQSPRYKIIEKKQPVAFWCNPISGHNTLYWYLQNLGQGPELLIRYENEEAVDDSQLPKDRFSAERLKGVDSTLKIQPAELGDSAVYLCASAVGRYNEQFFGPGTRLTVL.

The gene calls are TRBV29-1 and TRBJ1-3; D is unresolved. With 7 bases removed from V and 0 bases from J, the gap between germline ends came to 13 bases. Germline values: CDR1 SQVTM, CDR2 ANQGSEA. The CDR3 runs to 14 residues. The chain's CDR3 is CSALDVGSGNTIYF. The CDR3 DNA reads as TGCAGCGCTCTTGACGTCGGCTCTGGAAACACCATATATTTT.

This clone was observed once. For the CDR3, the DNA is TGTGCCATCAGTGAGGGGGGGGGACTCAATCAGCCCCAGCATTTT. It yields the protein CAISEGGGLNQPQHF. The V and J genes are TRBV10-3 and TRBJ1-5; the D gene is possibly TRBD1 (5 bases). Trimming pared 2 bases from V and 3 bases from J, leaving 11 bases between. The CDR3 runs 15 residues. The germline V gene has CDR1 ENHRY and CDR2 SYGVKD.

Only a few counts were recorded for this clone. This rearrangement joins TRBV19 to TRBJ1-5, with TRBD1 identical over 8 bases. The CDR3 sequence is 17 residues long. Trimming at V came to 7 bases and at J to 1 base, leaving 12 bases not matched to a gene. CDR1 LNHDA and CDR2 SQIVND come from the germline V gene (reference sequence). The CDR3 DNA reads TGTGCCAGTAAGAACATTCTGGACAGGGCGAGCAATCAGCCCCAGCATTTT. Amino acid sequence: CASKNILDRASNQPQHF. Complete variable domain (other parts from reference TRBV19 and TRBJ1-5): DGGITQSPKYLFRKEGQNVTLSCEQNLNHDAMYWYRQDPGQGLRLIYYSQIVNDFQKGDIAEGYSVSREKKESFPLTVTSAQKNPTAFYLCASKNILDRASNQPQHFGDGTRLSIL.

V and J are TRBV14 and TRBJ1-1, with TRBD1 identical over 8 bases. Unmatched junction bases numbered 2, after V lost 4 bases and J lost 4 bases. CDR1 is SGHDN, CDR2 FVKESK, per germline. CDR3 size: 13 residues. This CDR3 is CASSRDRFTEAFF. DNA for the CDR3: TGTGCCAGCAGCCGGGACAGGTTCACTGAAGCTTTCTTT.

The chain is built from TRBV6-4 and TRBJ1-1; D is uncertain. Trimming stripped 2 bases from V and 5 bases from J, with 6 bases between. The CDR3 runs 12 residues. Germline CDR1 is MRHNA and CDR2 is SNTAGT. The CDR3 is CASSDKGTEAFF. The CDR3, as DNA: TGTGCCAGCAGTGACAAAGGAACTGAAGCTTTCTTT.

V is TRBV5-6 and J is TRBJ1-5; D remains ambiguous. This CDR3 region has 15 residues. V was pared by 1 base and J by 0 bases, with 8 bases between. Germline V gives CDR1 SGHDT, CDR2 YYEEEE. The CDR3 region is CASSLRRYSNQPQHF. The CDR3 DNA sequence: TGTGCCAGCAGCTTGAGAAGGTATAGCAATCAGCCCCAGCATTTT.

Regarding this clone: Other DNA sequences in the sample encode the same CDR3. V is TRBV27 and J is TRBJ2-5; unclear D gene. In germline, CDR1 is MNHEY, CDR2 SMNVEV (reference sequence). The CDR3 is 13 amino acids. Trimming took off 3 bases at V and 4 bases at J, with 9 bases between the two ends. The CDR3: CASSFRAGETQYF. The CDR3 DNA is TGTGCCAGCAGTTTTAGAGCTGGAGAGACCCAGTACTTC.

The chain recombines TRBV18 with TRBJ2-3; no reliable D call. In germline, CDR1 is KGHSH, CDR2 LQKENI. This CDR3 comprises 16 residues. The germline V and J ends were trimmed by 3 bases and 0 bases, with 13 bases remaining between them. The CDR3 DNA sequence: TGTGCCAGCTCACCCCTGGGCCCCACGAGCACAGATACGCAGTATTTT. Residues: CASSPLGPTSTDTQYF.

The genes are TRBV25-1 and TRBJ2-7; a weak D match, TRBD2 (6 bases). The germline gives CDR1 MGHDK, CDR2 SYGVNS. This CDR3 has 13 amino acids. V was cut by 1 base and J by 6 bases, with 10 bases left in between. The CDR3 spells CASSEFGRIEQYF. The CDR3 region has the DNA TGTGCCAGCAGTGAATTTGGGAGGATCGAGCAGTACTTC.

This chain uses TRBV29-1 with TRBJ2-1; D not certain. Germline V lookup: CDR1 SQVTM, CDR2 ANQGSEA. V was pared by 3 bases and J by 8 bases, with 5 bases between. The CDR3 totals 10 residues. CDR3 nucleotides: TGCAGCGTTGATTTAGATGAGCAGTTCTTC. It codes for CSVDLDEQFF.

The chain uses TRBV30 and TRBJ2-5; 8 positions agree with TRBD2. The CDR3 consists of 15 residues. CDR1 is GTSNPN, CDR2 SVGIG, per germline (reference sequence). The J segment lost 4 bases and the V segment lost 0 bases, leaving 7 bases of the junction unmatched. Here the CDR3 DNA reads TGTGCCTGGAGTGTTTTTTTCGGGAGGGGAGAGACCCAGTACTTC. Translation: CAWSVFFGRGETQYF.